Shown below are 20 T cell receptor beta chains from a single sample sequenced in a study of CD8+ T cells in alopecia areata. The sequencing template was cDNA reverse transcribed from extracted RNA. Method: immunoSEQ multiplex PCR; TCRdb's copy keeps in-frame clones and lacks some. The table has around 13,000 clones, 65% to 70% seen once; the top ten hold around 6.5%. The treatment: oral pan-JAK inhibitor, 5-10 mg twice daily. As part of sample collection, lesional scalp punch biopsies and peripheral blood were taken from alopecia areata patients. The source material was skin, sampled at week 4, from a patient treated with tofacitinib. Source of these receptors: a human donor with alopecia areata.

The chain is built from TRBV9 and TRBJ1-3; 7 bases fit TRBD1. CDR3 length: 18 residues. Germline V gene lookup returns CDR1 SGDLS and CDR2 YYNGEE. V lost 0 bases, J lost 1 base, and 10 bases stayed unmatched. The CDR3 is CASSVVWGQLPSGNTIYF. CDR3 bases: TGTGCCAGCAGCGTAGTATGGGGACAGCTACCTTCTGGAAACACCATATATTTT.

The J gene is TRBJ2-3, the V gene TRBV7-2; 9 bases are shared with TRBD1. In germline, CDR1 is SGHTA, CDR2 FQGNSA. The CDR3 covers 15 residues. J lost 0 bases, V lost 5 bases, and 3 bases had no gene match. The CDR3 spells CASSRGQGSTDTQYF. The CDR3 DNA reads TGTGCCAGCAGCAGGGGACAGGGTAGCACAGATACGCAGTATTTT. Variable domain in full (rest from reference TRBV7-2 and TRBJ2-3): GAGVSQSPSNKVTEKGKDVELRCDPISGHTALYWYRQSLGQGLEFLIYFQGNSAPDKSGLPSDRFSAERTGGSVSTLTIQRTQQEDSAVYLCASSRGQGSTDTQYFGPGTRLTVL.

This rearrangement joins TRBV7-9 to TRBJ2-7; D not resolved. The germline CDR1 and CDR2 sequences are SEHNR and FQNEAQ (reference sequence). The CDR3 is 11 residues long. The V gene lost 4 bases and the J gene lost 4 bases, with 5 bases spanning the gap. The CDR3 is CASSSNYEQYF. DNA of the CDR3: TGTGCCAGCAGCTCCAATTACGAGCAGTACTTC.

The chain couples TRBV5-1 to TRBJ2-3; possibly TRBD2 for D (6 bases). Germline V gene lookup returns CDR1 SGHRS and CDR2 YFSETQ. There are 15 residues in the CDR3. V was trimmed by 1 base and J by 3 bases, leaving 12 bases between them. DNA for the CDR3: TGCGCCAGCAGCTTGTGGGGGGATCCGACAGATACGCAGTATTTT. This gives the protein CASSLWGDPTDTQYF. Complete variable domain (other parts from reference TRBV5-1 and TRBJ2-3): KAGVTQTPRYLIKTRGQQVTLSCSPISGHRSVSWYQQTPGQGLQFLFEYFSETQRNKGNFPGRFSGRQFSNSRSEMNVSTLELGDSALYLCASSLWGDPTDTQYFGPGTRLTVL.

The chain carries TRBV11-2 and TRBJ2-1; 9 nucleotides line up with TRBD1. The CDR3 spans 16 residues. Germline CDR1 is SGHAT and CDR2 is FQNNGV. Trimming at V came to 5 bases and at J to 3 bases, leaving 8 bases not matched to a gene. The CDR3 DNA sequence: TGTGCCAGCAGCCGAACAGGGGGCAATCTCTACAATGAGCAGTTCTTC. Translation: CASSRTGGNLYNEQFF.

V is TRBV6-1 and J is TRBJ2-7, with 9 bases that match TRBD1. In germline, CDR1 is MNHNS, CDR2 SASEGT. Trimming removed 6 bases from V and 0 bases from J; junction bases left unmatched: 3. CDR3 size: 14 residues. Here the CDR3 DNA reads TGTGCCAGCAGGGAGACAGGGGGCTCCTACGAGCAGTACTTC. As protein: CASRETGGSYEQYF.

The J gene is TRBJ2-2, the V gene TRBV27, with 9 bases matching TRBD1. The V segment lost 5 bases and the J segment 7 bases; nucleotides outside the gene matches: 5. CDR1 and CDR2 from the germline V gene are MNHEY and SMNVEV (reference sequence). CDR3 size: 14 residues. The CDR3 loop reads CASSPGQGIGELFF. The CDR3 nucleotides are TGTGCCAGCAGTCCCGGACAGGGGATCGGGGAGCTGTTTTTT.

The chain carries TRBV7-9 and TRBJ2-1; TRBD2 might be the D (5 bases). The CDR3 runs to 12 residues. Germline CDR1 SEHNR, CDR2 FQNEAQ (reference sequence). Trimming removed 2 bases from V and 8 bases from J, with 7 bases in between. For the CDR3, the DNA is TGTGCCAGCAGCTTACTAGCCGATGAGCAGTTCTTC. Protein: CASSLLADEQFF.

The J gene is TRBJ2-5, the V gene TRBV5-1, with D hard to call. The V and J ends lost 0 bases and 2 bases respectively, with 14 bases between them. Germline V gives CDR1 SGHRS, CDR2 YFSETQ. There are 16 residues in the CDR3. The CDR3 DNA reads as TGCGCCAGCAGCTTGGGAATTTTGTCCTCTCAAGAGACCCAGTACTTC. This translates into CASSLGILSSQETQYF.

This chain connects TRBV6-5 to TRBJ2-3; TRBD1 aligns across 8 bases. J was trimmed by 0 bases and V by 10 bases; bases with no gene match: 3. This CDR3 region has 13 residues. Germline V lookup: CDR1 MNHEY, CDR2 SVGAGI. DNA of the CDR3: TGTGCCACTCGGACAGGGAGCACAGATACGCAGTATTTT. Protein sequence: CATRTGSTDTQYF.

The V call is TRBV7-2, the J call TRBJ1-5, with D possibly TRBD1 on 6 matching bases. In germline, CDR1 is SGHTA, CDR2 FQGNSA. The CDR3 length is 16 residues. The V end was cut by 1 base, the J end by 4 bases, with 14 bases between. CDR3 in amino acids: CASSLGGLGGNQPQHF. CDR3 sequence (DNA): TGTGCCAGCAGCTTAGGGGGTTTAGGGGGTAATCAGCCCCAGCATTTT.

This clone was observed a few times. The chain uses TRBV2 and TRBJ1-2; 9 bases match TRBD1. The CDR3 spans 13 residues. V shed 8 bases and J 6 bases; nucleotides not matched to a gene: 7. The germline gives CDR1 SNHLY, CDR2 FYNNEI. The CDR3 DNA is TGTGCCAGCCCGGGACAGGGAGGCCATGGCTACACCTTC. Translating gives CASPGQGGHGYTF. Variable domain in full (rest from reference TRBV2 and TRBJ1-2): EPEVTQTPSHQVTQMGQEVILRCVPISNHLYFYWYRQILGQKVEFLVSFYNNEISEKSEIFDDQFSVERPDGSNFTLKIRSTKLEDSAMYFCASPGQGGHGYTFGSGTRLTVV.

The chain uses TRBV2 and TRBJ2-3; D unresolved. CDR3 length: 14 residues. The V and J ends lost 3 bases and 1 base respectively, with 8 bases between them. In germline, CDR1 is SNHLY, CDR2 FYNNEI. The CDR3 DNA is TGTGCCAGCAGTGAGAGCGTGGGCACAGATACGCAGTATTTT. Translating it yields CASSESVGTDTQYF. Looking up the rest from reference TRBV2 and TRBJ2-3 gives the full variable domain: EPEVTQTPSHQVTQMGQEVILRCVPISNHLYFYWYRQILGQKVEFLVSFYNNEISEKSEIFDDQFSVERPDGSNFTLKIRSTKLEDSAMYFCASSESVGTDTQYFGPGTRLTVL.

The chain links TRBV7-2 to TRBJ2-5; D might be TRBD2 (6 bases). The ends were cut back, 0 bases at V and 3 bases at J, with 11 bases in the middle. Per germline, CDR1 SGHTA and CDR2 FQGNSA. The CDR3 runs 15 residues. CDR3 nucleotide sequence: TGTGCCAGCAGCTTAGCGGGGGGTTTTAAAGAGACCCAGTACTTC. As protein: CASSLAGGFKETQYF. The whole variable domain, remainder taken from reference TRBV7-2 and TRBJ2-5, is GAGVSQSPSNKVTEKGKDVELRCDPISGHTALYWYRQSLGQGLEFLIYFQGNSAPDKSGLPSDRFSAERTGGSVSTLTIQRTQQEDSAVYLCASSLAGGFKETQYFGPGTRLLVL.

The chain is built from TRBV2 and TRBJ2-5; the D gene could be TRBD1 or TRBD2 (5 bases each). CDR3 size: 15 residues. CDR1 is SNHLY, CDR2 FYNNEI, per germline. V was pared by 0 bases and J by 5 bases, with 13 bases between. The CDR3 is CASSEAPRGGETQYF. DNA of the CDR3: TGTGCCAGCAGTGAAGCGCCAAGGGGCGGGGAGACCCAGTACTTC.

The V gene is TRBV4-3, the J gene TRBJ2-2; a possible D gene is TRBD2 (6 bases). This CDR3 spans 16 amino acids. The germline V gene has CDR1 LGHNA and CDR2 YSLEER. The V and J ends lost 1 base and 2 bases respectively, with 11 bases between them. The DNA for the CDR3 is TGCGCCAGCAGCCAAGTCCCCGGGAGTAACACCGGGGAGCTGTTTTTT. Translating gives CASSQVPGSNTGELFF.

J is TRBJ1-1 and V is TRBV6-6; D remains unclear. This CDR3 spans 11 amino acids. Per the germline V gene, CDR1 is MNHNY and CDR2 is SVGAGI (reference sequence). The ends were cut back, 3 bases at V and 3 bases at J, with 2 bases in the middle. The CDR3 protein is CASSYHTEAFF. The CDR3 DNA reads TGTGCCAGCAGTTATCACACTGAAGCTTTCTTT.

This chain uses TRBV19 with TRBJ2-4, with D perhaps matching TRBD1 or TRBD2 (5 bases each). The germline V gene has CDR1 LNHDA and CDR2 SQIVND (reference sequence). This CDR3 is 14 amino acids long. Deletions cut 3 bases from V and 2 bases from J, with 8 bases between. CDR3 amino acids: CASSIGTSKNIQYF. The CDR3 coding sequence is TGTGCCAGTAGTATTGGGACCTCCAAAAACATTCAGTACTTC.

This chain connects TRBV6-5 to TRBJ2-2; D unclear. Between the trimmed V and J ends, which lost 6 bases and 6 bases, there was a span of 5 bases. The CDR3 contains 11 residues. Germline V CDR1 and CDR2: MNHEY, SVGAGI. CDR3 in amino acids: CASSPSGELFF. CDR3 bases: TGTGCCAGCAGCCCATCCGGGGAGCTGTTTTTT.

The V and J genes are TRBV27 and TRBJ1-2, with D unclear. This CDR3 is built from 13 residues. Per germline, CDR1 MNHEY and CDR2 SMNVEV (reference sequence). With 6 bases removed from V and 6 bases from J, the gap between germline ends came to 14 bases. In DNA form, the CDR3 reads TGTGCCAGCAGCCTCGGAGGGCCGGATGGCTACACCTTC. Amino acid sequence: CASSLGGPDGYTF.